This entry lists 29 T cell receptor beta chains sequenced from one sample in a study of human T cells and chemical hapten exposure. Sequencing started from total RNA isolated from unfractionated whole blood. TCRdb re-called the 5' RACE reads with MiXCR, one entry per CDR3 protein. The sample records about 140,000 distinct CDR3 sequences, roughly 4% being singletons. The receptors come from a female donor in good health.

This clonotype showed up many times. The gene calls are TRBV19 and TRBJ2-1, with unresolved D. Germline loops: CDR1 LNHDA, CDR2 SQIVND (reference sequence). CDR3 length: 14 residues. Deletions cut 4 bases from V and 7 bases from J, with 14 bases between. The CDR3 DNA is TGTGCCAGTAGTACTGGCTTGCTATGGAATGAGCAGTTCTTC. Translated: CASSTGLLWNEQFF.

The rearrangement joins TRBV24-1 to TRBJ2-1; D might be TRBD2 (7 bases). The CDR3 loop spans 16 amino acids. Germline V gene data show CDR1 as KGHDR and CDR2 as SFDVKD. Trimming took off 5 bases at V and 2 bases at J, with 15 bases between the two ends. The CDR3 reads CATSVGRGPPYNEQFF. The CDR3 coding sequence is TGTGCCACCAGTGTTGGGCGGGGGCCCCCCTACAATGAGCAGTTCTTC.

In this sample, this clonotype turned up many times. J is TRBJ2-3 and V is TRBV30; no definite D call. The CDR3 spans 12 residues. Looked up from germline, CDR1 is GTSNPN and CDR2 is SVGIG (reference sequence). The ends were cut back, 1 base at V and 4 bases at J, with 6 bases in the middle. CDR3 region: CAWSAQPDTQYF. The CDR3 DNA is TGTGCCTGGAGTGCCCAGCCAGATACGCAGTATTTT.

The gene calls are TRBV12-3 or TRBV12-4 and TRBJ2-3, with TRBD1 matching over 8 bases. Trimming took 6 bases from V and 4 from J; bases not matched to a gene: 9. The CDR3 sequence is 15 residues long. CDR3 loop: CASRNGQGLADTQYF. CDR3 nucleotide sequence: TGTGCCAGCAGAAACGGACAGGGTTTGGCAGATACGCAGTATTTT.

This clonotype was detected ten times or more. The chain employs TRBV27 and TRBJ1-5, with D hard to call. This CDR3 comprises 14 residues. Per germline, CDR1 MNHEY and CDR2 SMNVEV (reference sequence). V was shortened by 1 base and J by 2 bases, with 6 bases between the two germline ends. This CDR3 reads CASSLLQGNQPQHF. As DNA, the CDR3 is TGTGCCAGCAGTTTATTGCAGGGCAATCAGCCCCAGCATTTT.

This clonotype was recorded at least ten times. The rearrangement uses TRBV2 and TRBJ1-1, with D maybe TRBD1 (5 bases). Trimming left V 3 bases short and J 5 bases short, with 10 bases between. This CDR3 has 13 residues. Germline V gene data show CDR1 as SNHLY and CDR2 as FYNNEI. CDR3 nucleotides: TGTGCCAGCAGTGAGGGGGAACTAACTGAAGCTTTCTTT. This translates into CASSEGELTEAFF.

Many counts were recorded for this clonotype. The J gene is TRBJ1-3, the V gene TRBV12-3 or TRBV12-4, with 7 positions matching TRBD1. The length of the CDR3 is 15 residues. Germline trimming cut 5 bases from V and 1 base from J; bases unmatched to any gene: 5. The CDR3 sequence is CASSAWTGSGNTIYF. CDR3 in DNA: TGTGCCAGCAGTGCATGGACAGGTTCTGGAAACACCATATATTTT.

The sample holds many counts of this clonotype. This chain uses TRBV9 with TRBJ2-6, with 9 bases fitting TRBD1. Germline CDR1 SGDLS, CDR2 YYNGEE. Trimming took 1 base from V and 2 from J; bases not matched to a gene: 7. The CDR3 spans 18 residues. The CDR3 is CASSVRDRTGAGANVLTF. CDR3 nucleotide sequence: TGTGCCAGCAGCGTACGCGACCGGACAGGGGCTGGGGCCAACGTCCTGACTTTC.

This clonotype occurred many times. The chain is built from TRBV27 and TRBJ2-7; 8 positions match TRBD1. CDR1 and CDR2 (germline): MNHEY, SMNVEV (reference sequence). CDR3 length equals 15 residues. Losses at the gene ends were 1 base for V and 2 bases for J; bases not matched to a gene: 4. This CDR3 is CASSLWDRIAYEQYF. The DNA for the CDR3 is TGTGCCAGCAGTTTATGGGACAGGATCGCCTACGAGCAGTACTTC.

This clonotype turned up a few times. V is TRBV28 and J is TRBJ2-1, with D possibly TRBD2 on 6 matching bases. Trimming pared 2 bases from V and 12 bases from J, leaving 14 bases between. The CDR3 runs to 13 residues. Germline V CDR1 and CDR2: MDHEN, SYDVKM. CDR3 loop: CASSLAGGAGQFF. In DNA form, the CDR3 reads TGTGCCAGCAGTTTAGCGGGCGGGGCCGGGCAGTTCTTC.

This clonotype has at least ten counts. The rearrangement joins TRBV7-9 to TRBJ2-1; 9 nucleotides line up with TRBD2. Germline CDR1 reads SEHNR; CDR2 reads FQNEAQ (reference sequence). V was clipped by 3 bases and J by 4 bases; unmatched bases: 13. The CDR3 spans 18 residues. CDR3 nucleotide sequence: TGTGCCAGCAGCTTTCACTATAGCGGGGGTGGTGGATACAATGAGCAGTTCTTC. It specifies CASSFHYSGGGGYNEQFF.

In its sample, this clonotype was seen a few times. The chain links TRBV7-8 to TRBJ1-1, with unresolved D. The CDR3 contains 12 residues. Germline V gene data show CDR1 as SGHVS and CDR2 as FQNEAQ. The V gene lost 5 bases and the J gene lost 5 bases, with 9 bases spanning the gap. The CDR3 bases are TGTGCCAGCAGCCATCCTGTTACTGAAGCTTTCTTT. Translation: CASSHPVTEAFF.

This clonotype was recorded at least ten times. The V and J genes are TRBV10-2 and TRBJ1-1; D is unresolved. Trimming took 6 bases from V and 0 from J, leaving 11 bases between them. CDR1 WSHSY and CDR2 SAAADI come from the germline V gene. This CDR3 contains 14 residues. The CDR3 region has the DNA TGCGCCAGCAGGGAGGGATATTTGAACACTGAAGCTTTCTTT. This encodes CASREGYLNTEAFF.

In its sample, this clonotype was seen many times. The chain couples TRBV4-3 to TRBJ2-1; D remains ambiguous. Germline CDR1 reads LGHNA; CDR2 reads YSLEER. Trimming removed 0 bases at V and 5 bases at J, with 8 bases between. There are 14 residues in the CDR3. This chain's CDR3 is CASSQEGSHNEQFF. The CDR3 bases are TGCGCCAGCAGCCAAGAGGGCAGCCACAATGAGCAGTTCTTC.

This clonotype appeared many times. The chain uses TRBV7-8 and TRBJ2-3; no firm D call. The CDR3 has 17 amino acids. Trimming cost V 2 bases and J 2 bases, with 17 bases left between them. Germline V gene lookup returns CDR1 SGHVS and CDR2 FQNEAQ. The CDR3: CASSLLTLLQLTDTQYF. In DNA, the CDR3 is TGTGCCAGCAGCTTATTGACGCTCCTACAACTCACAGATACGCAGTATTTT.

This clonotype has at least ten counts. The chain links TRBV6-2 or TRBV6-3 to TRBJ2-3, with a possible D match to TRBD2 (6 bases). The CDR3 covers 15 residues. Germline assignment: CDR1 MNHEY and CDR2 SVGEGT. V shed 7 bases and J shed 0 bases, with 14 bases lying between them. This CDR3 is CASTYGRGSTDTQYF. For the CDR3, the DNA is TGTGCCAGCACCTATGGGCGGGGAAGCACAGATACGCAGTATTTT.

This clonotype came up many times. The chain couples TRBV7-2 to TRBJ1-2; possible D gene TRBD1, 5 bases. Trimming left V 5 bases short and J 8 bases short, with 27 bases between. This CDR3 has 17 amino acids. The germline V gene encodes CDR1 SGHTA and CDR2 FQGNSA. CDR3 region: CASSGKGSGSPGEGYTF. CDR3 DNA: TGTGCCAGCAGCGGAAAGGGCTCGGGCAGTCCGGGGGAGGGCTACACCTTC.

This clonotype was picked up many times. The chain combines TRBV6-2 or TRBV6-3 with TRBJ2-1; 14 positions match TRBD2. The junction had 7 bases not matched to a gene; V was cut back by 2 bases and J by 7 bases. Germline V gene data show CDR1 as MNHEY and CDR2 as SVGEGT. The CDR3 is made up of 17 amino acids. CDR3 sequence (DNA): TGTGCCAGCAGTTACACGCCGGGACTAGCGGGGGAGAATGAGCAGTTCTTC. Its translation: CASSYTPGLAGENEQFF.

There are many counts of this clonotype. CDR3 nucleotides: TGTGCCAGCAGTACCCGGGACAGGGGCACAGATACGCAGTATTTT. Translated, it gives CASSTRDRGTDTQYF. The rearrangement uses TRBV6-2 or TRBV6-3 and TRBJ2-3, with 9 bases lining up with TRBD1. The germline V gene has CDR1 MNHEY and CDR2 SVGEGT. The junction had 4 bases not matched to a gene; V was cut back by 5 bases and J by 1 base. The length of the CDR3 is 15 residues.

In its sample, this clonotype was seen many times. The chain links TRBV6-6 to TRBJ1-5; no clear D gene. V was pared by 6 bases and J by 7 bases, with 13 bases between. Germline V CDR1 and CDR2: MNHNY, SVGAGI (reference sequence). The CDR3 runs 13 residues. The CDR3: CASRAPDGQPQHF. The CDR3 bases are TGTGCCAGCAGGGCCCCCGACGGACAGCCCCAGCATTTT.

This clonotype was seen ten or more times. V and J are TRBV12-3 or TRBV12-4 and TRBJ1-1; D is unclear. This CDR3 region has 14 residues. The V end lost 5 bases, the J end lost 2 bases, and 12 bases lay between the germline ends. The CDR3 reads CASSPGRFNTEAFF. The CDR3 DNA sequence: TGTGCCAGCAGTCCAGGCCGCTTCAACACTGAAGCTTTCTTT.

This clonotype occurred many times. The rearrangement joins TRBV5-1 to TRBJ2-1; D is uncertain. V was cut by 0 bases and J by 0 bases, with 10 bases left in between. The CDR3 consists of 16 residues. Germline values: CDR1 SGHRS, CDR2 YFSETQ. CDR3 protein: CASSLAVSSSYNEQFF. The CDR3, as DNA: TGCGCCAGCAGCTTGGCTGTCTCGAGCTCCTACAATGAGCAGTTCTTC.

This clonotype was recorded at least ten times. The chain employs TRBV14 and TRBJ2-3; D is uncertain. From germline, CDR1 is SGHDN and CDR2 FVKESK. The CDR3 contains 14 residues. V was trimmed by 2 bases and J by 4 bases, leaving 10 bases between them. CDR3 sequence (DNA): TGTGCCAGCAGCCAAAGGTCGCCTCCAGATACGCAGTATTTT. Residues: CASSQRSPPDTQYF. Full variable domain (outside the CDR3, taken from reference TRBV14 and TRBJ2-3): EAGVTQFPSHSVIEKGQTVTLRCDPISGHDNLYWYRRVMGKEIKFLLHFVKESKQDESGMPNNRFLAERTGGTYSTLKVQPAELEDSGVYFCASSQRSPPDTQYFGPGTRLTVL.

This clonotype occurred a few times. The chain joins TRBV20-1 to TRBJ2-7; 7 bases are shared with TRBD1. In germline, CDR1 is DFQATT, CDR2 SNEGSKA (reference sequence). CDR3 length equals 12 residues. The V gene end was trimmed by 6 bases and the J gene end by 6 bases; junction bases not matched to a gene: 8. The CDR3 reads CSARRQGCEQYF. Written as DNA, the CDR3 is TGCAGTGCGCGAAGACAGGGATGCGAGCAGTACTTC.

The sample holds many counts of this clonotype. The chain is built from TRBV12-3 or TRBV12-4 and TRBJ2-3, with 11 bases lining up with TRBD2. This CDR3 region has 14 residues. Trimming removed 6 bases from V and 10 bases from J; junction bases left unmatched: 9. The CDR3 spells CASRTSGTTRAQYF. CDR3 bases: TGTGCCAGCAGGACTAGCGGGACCACACGGGCGCAGTATTTT.

This clonotype was detected a few times. The chain combines TRBV6-1 with TRBJ2-5; D unresolved. The CDR3 is made up of 13 amino acids. V was clipped by 3 bases and J by 3 bases, with 8 bases between them. Germline V CDR1 and CDR2: MNHNS, SASEGT. In DNA form, the CDR3 reads TGTGCCAGCAGTGAGATCAACGAAGAGACCCAGTACTTC. Encoded protein: CASSEINEETQYF.

This clonotype was detected ten times or more. The chain joins TRBV29-1 to TRBJ2-1; D is ambiguous. The CDR3 has 12 amino acids. V was cut by 4 bases and J by 6 bases, with 10 bases left in between. Germline V lookup: CDR1 SQVTM, CDR2 ANQGSEA. The CDR3 loop is CSVVPDRNEQFF. The CDR3 DNA is TGCAGCGTTGTTCCCGACCGCAATGAGCAGTTCTTC.

The sample holds many counts of this clonotype. The rearrangement links TRBV12-3 or TRBV12-4 to TRBJ2-1, with TRBD2 as a possible D gene (7 bases). V shed 3 bases and J shed 13 bases, with 16 bases lying between them. This CDR3 has 13 amino acids. The CDR3 region has the DNA TGTGCCAGCAGTTTCGGTGGGGGGGCGATACAGTTCTTC. It yields the protein CASSFGGGAIQFF.

This clonotype was detected many times. The chain uses TRBV5-6 and TRBJ1-5, with D tentatively TRBD1 (5 bases). This CDR3 has 15 amino acids. In germline, CDR1 is SGHDT, CDR2 YYEEEE. V lost 5 bases and J lost 0, with 12 bases in between. The CDR3 DNA reads as TGTGCCAGCAGGACATGGGGGATTAGCAATCAGCCCCAGCATTTT. It translates to CASRTWGISNQPQHF. Using reference TRBV5-6 and TRBJ1-5 for the parts outside the CDR3, the full variable domain is DAGVTQSPTHLIKTRGQQVTLRCSPKSGHDTVSWYQQALGQGPQFIFQYYEEEERQRGNFPDRFSGHQFPNYSSELNVNALLLGDSALYLCASRTWGISNQPQHFGDGTRLSIL.